The 20 T cell receptor beta chains below come from one sample, sequenced in a study of T-cell memory formation after mild COVID-19. From the 5' RACE reads, TCRdb called clonotypes with MiXCR, one entry per CDR3 protein. The profile shows roughly 610,000 distinct CDR3 sequences, approximately 15% of them singletons. The material sequenced was PBMCs or a T cell subset sorted from them (not recorded which). These receptors were obtained from an adult woman who had mild COVID-19 (a few samples of this study predate the infection). Cell type and time point are not known.

This chain connects TRBV5-1 to TRBJ2-6; 10 bases fit TRBD2. Germline CDR1 is SGHRS and CDR2 is YFSETQ. V was pared by 1 base and J by 1 base, with 8 bases of the junction left unmatched. The length of the CDR3 is 19 residues. CDR3 in amino acids: CASSLMASGGMSGANVLTF. The CDR3 bases are TGCGCCAGCAGCTTGATGGCTAGCGGGGGAATGTCTGGGGCCAACGTCCTGACTTTC.

This clonotype has just a few counts. The chain uses TRBV7-2 and TRBJ1-1; no firm D call. This CDR3 region has 15 residues. CDR1 is SGHTA and CDR2 is FQGNSA in the germline V gene. Deletions cut 1 base from V and 0 bases from J, with 9 bases between. CDR3 DNA: TGTGCCAGCAGCTTAGACCCGTACATGAACACTGAAGCTTTCTTT. It codes for CASSLDPYMNTEAFF.

V and J are TRBV7-2 and TRBJ2-1; D is undetermined. The germline V and J ends were trimmed by 4 bases and 0 bases, with 10 bases remaining between them. The CDR3 sequence is 15 residues long. Germline CDR1 and CDR2: SGHTA and FQGNSA. The CDR3 DNA is TGTGCCAGCAGCTGGGATTCAGGCTCCTACAATGAGCAGTTCTTC. Protein sequence: CASSWDSGSYNEQFF.

The sample holds a few counts of this clonotype. The J gene is TRBJ1-4, the V gene TRBV7-9, with TRBD1 as a possible D gene (5 bases). Germline CDR1 SEHNR, CDR2 FQNEAQ (reference sequence). Trimming took off 6 bases at V and 11 bases at J, with 10 bases between the two ends. The length of the CDR3 is 11 residues. This CDR3 is CASRNGGKLFF. CDR3 bases: TGTGCCAGCAGGAACGGGGGGAAACTGTTTTTT.

The chain combines TRBV7-9 with TRBJ2-7, with 10 bases aligning to TRBD2. The germline gives CDR1 SEHNR, CDR2 FQNEAQ (reference sequence). The ends lost 3 bases at V and 12 bases at J; junction bases unmatched: 11. This CDR3 has 14 residues. CDR3 bases: TGTGCCAGCAGCTTTTCAGGACTAGCGGCCACGTTGTACTTC. Amino acid sequence: CASSFSGLAATLYF.

V and J are TRBV7-2 and TRBJ2-7; 11 bases match TRBD2. V shed 5 bases and J 2 bases; nucleotides not matched to a gene: 5. This CDR3 comprises 15 residues. Germline values: CDR1 SGHTA, CDR2 FQGNSA. In DNA, the CDR3 is TGTGCCAGCAGCGATATAGCGGGAGGGCCCTACGAGCAGTACTTC. The encoded protein is CASSDIAGGPYEQYF.

This clonotype showed up just once. The J gene is TRBJ2-7, the V gene TRBV18; D remains ambiguous. V was shortened by 6 bases and J by 1 base, with 13 bases between the two germline ends. Germline V gives CDR1 KGHSH, CDR2 LQKENI. The CDR3 length is 14 residues. In DNA form, the CDR3 reads TGTGCCAGCTCTCAACCTACTTCTTCCTACGAGCAGTACTTC. Amino acids: CASSQPTSSYEQYF.

The chain recombines TRBV11-3 with TRBJ2-1; D possibly matches TRBD1 or TRBD2 (7 bases each). The germline CDR1 and CDR2 sequences are SGHNT and YENEEA. The CDR3 runs 16 residues. Trimming cost V 0 bases and J 2 bases, with 11 bases left between them. As DNA, the CDR3 is TGTGCCAGCAGCTTAGACTCAGGGGGGGCCTACAATGAGCAGTTCTTC. It translates to CASSLDSGGAYNEQFF.

This clonotype was counted a few times. V usage is TRBV7-2 and J usage is TRBJ2-1, with TRBD2 as a possible D gene (5 bases). Trimming left V 5 bases short and J 8 bases short, with 13 bases between. Germline loops: CDR1 SGHTA, CDR2 FQGNSA. The CDR3 contains 13 residues. CDR3: CASSRPGWDEQFF. Here the CDR3 DNA reads TGTGCCAGCAGCCGGCCGGGATGGGATGAGCAGTTCTTC.

This clonotype has just a few counts. V and J are TRBV7-3 and TRBJ2-7; TRBD1 might be the D (5 bases). The CDR3 has 14 residues. CDR1 and CDR2 from the germline V gene are SGHTA and FQGTGA. V lost 3 bases and J lost 4, with 13 bases in between. As DNA, the CDR3 is TGTGCCAGCAGCTTTGCGGCAGGGCCGTACGAGCAGTACTTC. Encoded protein: CASSFAAGPYEQYF.

The chain carries TRBV27 and TRBJ2-7; 15 bases fit TRBD2. Unmatched junction bases numbered 7, after V lost 5 bases and J lost 2 bases. The CDR3 loop spans 17 amino acids. Germline V gene lookup returns CDR1 MNHEY and CDR2 SMNVEV (reference sequence). CDR3 sequence: CASSHGLAGGRTYEQYF. The CDR3 nucleotides read TGTGCCAGCAGTCACGGACTAGCGGGGGGGCGGACCTACGAGCAGTACTTC.

This clonotype was counted only a few times. This sequence joins TRBV5-1 and TRBJ1-2; D is uncertain. Trimming left V 3 bases short and J 1 base short, with 10 bases between. Germline CDR1 reads SGHRS; CDR2 reads YFSETQ. The CDR3 totals 14 residues. The CDR3 DNA sequence: TGCGCCAGCAGCTCCGGTCGGGGTAACTATGGCTACACCTTC. Translated: CASSSGRGNYGYTF.

This clonotype was detected a few times. This chain uses TRBV7-8 with TRBJ1-2; D is possibly TRBD1 (5 bases). The CDR3 loop spans 21 amino acids. Deletions cut 1 base from V and 0 bases from J, with 27 bases between. Germline V CDR1 and CDR2: SGHVS, FQNEAQ. The CDR3 sequence is CASSLEPSTAAGRSSNYGYTF. DNA of the CDR3: TGTGCCAGCAGCTTAGAACCTTCGACAGCAGCAGGTCGGTCGTCTAACTATGGCTACACCTTC.

This clonotype occurred a few times. The rearrangement uses TRBV15 and TRBJ2-1; 7 bases agree with TRBD1. The CDR3 sequence is 16 residues long. Germline V lookup: CDR1 LNHNV, CDR2 YYDKDF (reference sequence). V dropped 1 base and J dropped 6; count of bases not matched to a gene: 9. CDR3 residues: CATSRGKGQTSNEQFF. The CDR3 DNA sequence: TGTGCCACCAGCAGAGGGAAGGGACAGACGAGCAATGAGCAGTTCTTC.

The chain recombines TRBV6-2 or TRBV6-3 with TRBJ1-5; the match to TRBD1 covers 7 bases. The CDR3 spans 15 residues. Looked up from germline, CDR1 is MNHEY and CDR2 is SVGEGT. V gave up 7 bases and J gave up 0 bases; unmatched junction bases: 6. This chain's CDR3 is CASTTGQYSNQPQHF. DNA of the CDR3: TGTGCCAGCACCACGGGACAGTATAGCAATCAGCCCCAGCATTTT.

The V and J genes are TRBV10-3 and TRBJ2-6, with 9 bases identical to TRBD1. Germline values: CDR1 ENHRY, CDR2 SYGVKD. The length of the CDR3 is 16 residues. Unmatched junction bases numbered 2, after V lost 5 bases and J lost 0 bases. Here the CDR3 DNA reads TGTGCCATCAGTCCGGGACAGGGCTCTGGGGCCAACGTCCTGACTTTC. Translated: CAISPGQGSGANVLTF.

This clonotype showed up just a few times. The V gene is TRBV29-1, the J gene TRBJ2-3; TRBD2 matches at 12 bases. Germline assignment: CDR1 SQVTM and CDR2 ANQGSEA. The CDR3 contains 19 residues. V lost 4 bases, J lost 3 bases, and 17 bases stayed unmatched. In DNA, the CDR3 is TGCAGCGTTGCCTTGGGGGTGTCTAGCGGGAGGGCCGTAACAGATACGCAGTATTTT. Translating gives CSVALGVSSGRAVTDTQYF.

This clonotype was seen more than once but under ten times. The chain employs TRBV4-1 and TRBJ2-7; D unresolved. Deletions cut 0 bases from V and 10 bases from J, with 10 bases between. Germline lookup yields CDR1 MGHRA and CDR2 YSYEKL. The CDR3 has 12 residues. CDR3 nucleotides: TGCGCCAGCAGCCAAGATTCGTCGTTCCAGTACTTC. This sequence encodes CASSQDSSFQYF.

This chain joins TRBV21-1 and TRBJ2-7. TRBV21-1 corresponds to a pseudogene. This CDR3 is 13 amino acids long. The CDR3 sequence: CASSKAGAYEQYF. In DNA, the CDR3 is TGTGCCAGCAGCAAAGCTGGGGCCTACGAGCAGTACTTC.

This clonotype was seen a few times. The J gene is TRBJ1-1, the V gene TRBV7-9, with a possible D match to TRBD1 (5 bases). The CDR3 runs to 14 residues. Trimming cost V 5 bases and J 4 bases, with 14 bases left between them. The germline V gene encodes CDR1 SEHNR and CDR2 FQNEAQ (reference sequence). CDR3 protein: CASSPQGEGTEAFF. The CDR3 bases are TGTGCCAGCAGCCCCCAGGGTGAGGGCACTGAAGCTTTCTTT.